The 28 T cell receptor beta chains below all came from one sample that was sequenced in a study of blood T cell repertoires in COVID-19. Libraries were prepared by immunoSEQ multiplex PCR; TCRdb keeps only in-frame clonotypes and omits some of them. The sample yields roughly 200,000 clones, approximately 85% seen once. The sample taken for sequencing was PBMCs or T cells enriched from blood (not recorded which). Every receptor here comes from a man aged 35 to 55 who had recovered from COVID-19.

The chain combines TRBV9 with TRBJ2-1, with 15 bases that match TRBD2. The V segment lost 4 bases and the J segment 3 bases; nucleotides outside the gene matches: 5. The CDR3 has 17 residues. Germline CDR1 reads SGDLS; CDR2 reads YYNGEE. The CDR3 sequence is CASSPGLAGGSYNEQFF. In DNA, the CDR3 is TGTGCCAGCAGCCCGGGACTAGCGGGAGGTAGCTACAATGAGCAGTTCTTC.

The chain combines TRBV19 with TRBJ2-2, with 11 bases identical to TRBD2. Looked up from germline, CDR1 is LNHDA and CDR2 is SQIVND (reference sequence). The CDR3 is 16 residues long. J gave up 3 bases and V 4 bases, and 4 bases lay outside the gene matches. The CDR3 sequence: CASSTRTSGYTGELFF. In DNA form, the CDR3 reads TGTGCCAGTAGTACCCGGACTAGCGGGTACACCGGGGAGCTGTTTTTT.

The chain couples TRBV29-1 to TRBJ2-7; 11 positions match TRBD2. This CDR3 is 15 amino acids long. J gave up 5 bases and V 7 bases, and 13 bases lay outside the gene matches. The V gene's germline CDR1 is SQVTM and CDR2 ANQGSEA. The CDR3 DNA is TGCAGCGCTGCACGTACTAGCGGGAGTTTCGACGAGCAGTACTTC. It translates to CSAARTSGSFDEQYF.

This clone came up once. The junction differs from germline at one of its ends, possibly a read error. The chain joins TRBV4-3 to TRBJ1-4, with 7 bases that match TRBD1. Germline V gene sequence: CDR1 LGHNA, CDR2 YSLEER. The CDR3 contains 16 residues. The CDR3 sequence: CASSQGAGQINERLFF. CDR3 DNA: TGCGCCAGCAGCCAAGGTGCGGGACAGATTAATGAAAGACTGTTTTTT.

This chain uses TRBV7-2 with TRBJ2-5, with a tentative D call TRBD1 (5 bases). Per the germline V gene, CDR1 is SGHTA and CDR2 is FQGNSA. The CDR3 has 16 residues. Trimming cost V 2 bases and J 2 bases, with 15 bases left between them. The CDR3 DNA sequence: TGTGCCAGCAGCTTACTTGGGGCAGGCTTTCAAGAGACCCAGTACTTC. Translation gives CASSLLGAGFQETQYF.

This clone occurred a few times. This chain connects TRBV10-2 to TRBJ1-5; a weak D match, TRBD1 (5 bases). V lost 0 bases to trimming and J lost 6 bases, with 15 bases between them. Germline V lookup: CDR1 WSHSY, CDR2 SAAADI. The CDR3 runs 16 residues. CDR3 amino acids: CASSESTRGFRQPQHF. DNA for the CDR3: TGCGCCAGCAGTGAGTCGACTCGGGGGTTTCGTCAGCCCCAGCATTTT.

The sample holds a few counts of this clone. J is TRBJ1-5 and V is TRBV6-2 or TRBV6-3; D is unclear. V was cut by 4 bases and J by 6 bases, with 13 bases left in between. CDR1 and CDR2 (germline): MNHEY, SVGEGT. The CDR3 is 14 residues long. The CDR3 region has the DNA TGTGCCAGCAGTTTCACTGGGGAGGTTCAGCCCCAGCATTTT. Residues: CASSFTGEVQPQHF.

J is TRBJ1-1 and V is TRBV7-2; 7 bases fit TRBD1. V gave up 2 bases and J gave up 2 bases; unmatched junction bases: 2. CDR3 size: 14 residues. CDR1 is SGHTA and CDR2 is FQGNSA in the germline V gene. The CDR3: CASSLQGGNTEAFF. For the CDR3, the DNA is TGTGCCAGCAGCTTACAAGGGGGCAACACTGAAGCTTTCTTT.

This rearrangement joins TRBV13 to TRBJ2-1; 11 bases match TRBD1. This CDR3 spans 15 amino acids. Germline CDR1 and CDR2: PRHDT and FYEKMQ (reference sequence). J was trimmed by 8 bases and V by 2 bases; bases with no gene match: 5. The CDR3, as DNA: TGTGCCAGCAGCTTAAGTGGACAGGGGGCATATGAGCAGTTCTTC. As protein: CASSLSGQGAYEQFF.

The chain is built from TRBV6-6 and TRBJ1-1, with 7 bases matching TRBD1. Germline values: CDR1 MNHNY, CDR2 SVGAGI (reference sequence). V lost 7 bases and J lost 3; bases outside the gene matches: 8. The CDR3 sequence is 14 residues long. CDR3 loop: CASTRDSSYTEAFF. CDR3 nucleotides: TGTGCCAGCACCCGGGACAGCTCCTACACTGAAGCTTTCTTT.

This clone was observed once. This chain links TRBV5-4 with TRBJ1-1, with 7 bases aligning to TRBD1. V trimming: 0 bases; J trimming: 8 bases; junction bases outside the gene matches: 4. Per germline, CDR1 SGHNT and CDR2 YYREEE (reference sequence). This CDR3 spans 13 amino acids. The CDR3 loop reads CASSLELDREAFF. As DNA, the CDR3 is TGTGCCAGCAGCTTGGAGTTGGACAGGGAAGCTTTCTTT.

The CDR3 here is CASSLTTSGYQETQYF. The DNA of the CDR3 is TGTGCCAGCAGCTTAACGACTAGCGGGTACCAAGAGACCCAGTACTTC. The chain uses TRBV7-3 and TRBJ2-5; 10 bases are a match to TRBD2. Germline CDR1 is SGHTA and CDR2 is FQGTGA. Unmatched junction bases numbered 1, after V lost 0 bases and J lost 0 bases. The CDR3 sequence is 16 residues long.

The chain employs TRBV29-1 and TRBJ1-1; no clear D. There are 17 residues in the CDR3. Germline assignment: CDR1 SQVTM and CDR2 ANQGSEA. The V gene lost 4 bases and the J gene lost 3 bases, with 24 bases spanning the gap. In DNA form, the CDR3 reads TGCAGCGTTGCCGTCAACTGGGGAGGGAGTTTTCACACTGAAGCTTTCTTT. This encodes CSVAVNWGGSFHTEAFF.

This chain's CDR3 is CASSPGDSYNEQFF. The CDR3 bases are TGTGCCAGCAGCCCAGGGGATTCCTACAATGAGCAGTTCTTC. The V and J genes are TRBV7-3 and TRBJ2-1; D is perhaps TRBD1 (6 bases). Per germline, CDR1 SGHTA and CDR2 FQGTGA. The CDR3 extends over 14 amino acids. Deletions cut 5 bases from V and 1 base from J, with 9 bases between.

The rearrangement joins TRBV5-6 to TRBJ2-5; 7 bases align to TRBD1. The germline V gene has CDR1 SGHDT and CDR2 YYEEEE. The CDR3 extends over 13 amino acids. V lost 5 bases and J lost 4; bases outside the gene matches: 5. The CDR3 DNA reads TGTGCCAGCAGGAGACAGGGTCGAGAGACCCAGTACTTC. Its protein product is CASRRQGRETQYF. Full variable domain (missing parts from reference TRBV5-6 and TRBJ2-5): DAGVTQSPTHLIKTRGQQVTLRCSPKSGHDTVSWYQQALGQGPQFIFQYYEEEERQRGNFPDRFSGHQFPNYSSELNVNALLLGDSALYLCASRRQGRETQYFGPGTRLLVL.

V is TRBV11-2 and J is TRBJ2-7; TRBD2 aligns across 9 bases. This CDR3 has 15 residues. Trimming cost V 1 base and J 2 bases; bases outside gene matches: 3. Germline V lookup: CDR1 SGHAT, CDR2 FQNNGV. The CDR3 DNA sequence: TGTGCCAGCAGCTTAGGGCCTAGCGGGACCTACGAGCAGTACGTC. Translated, it gives CASSLGPSGTYEQYV.

The genes are TRBV5-1 and TRBJ2-2; tentatively, D is TRBD2 (6 bases). The V and J ends lost 3 bases and 5 bases respectively, with 20 bases between them. Looked up from germline, CDR1 is SGHRS and CDR2 is YFSETQ. CDR3 length equals 17 residues. CDR3 sequence: CASSSVLGSGGTGELFF. DNA of the CDR3: TGCGCCAGCAGCTCAGTTCTTGGGAGTGGAGGGACCGGGGAGCTGTTTTTT.

The rearrangement uses TRBV9 and TRBJ2-2, with 9 bases lining up with TRBD2. Germline V gene data show CDR1 as SGDLS and CDR2 as YYNGEE. V lost 0 bases and J lost 6; bases outside the gene matches: 15. This CDR3 is 19 amino acids long. CDR3 sequence: CASSVVGDWGLAPPGELFF. CDR3 bases: TGTGCCAGCAGCGTAGTGGGGGATTGGGGACTAGCCCCCCCCGGGGAGCTGTTTTTT.

The chain uses TRBV2 and TRBJ2-3; tentatively, D is TRBD2 (6 bases). Trimming shortened V by 11 bases and J by 6 bases, and 21 bases separated the two germline ends. Looked up from germline, CDR1 is SNHLY and CDR2 is FYNNEI. The CDR3 has 14 residues. CDR3 sequence: CALVRGLVGDTQYF. For the CDR3, the DNA is TGTGCCCTCGTAAGGGGACTCGTCGGGGATACGCAGTATTTT.

The chain links TRBV7-3 to TRBJ2-3, with 8 positions matching TRBD2. Per the germline V gene, CDR1 is SGHTA and CDR2 is FQGTGA. This CDR3 has 15 residues. V was clipped by 5 bases and J by 3 bases; unmatched bases: 7. CDR3 bases: TGTGCCAGCAGCCCGGGACTAGGGTTAACAGATACGCAGTATTTT. The encoded protein is CASSPGLGLTDTQYF.

The V call is TRBV10-3, the J call TRBJ2-5; perhaps TRBD2 as D (6 bases). From germline, CDR1 is ENHRY and CDR2 SYGVKD. V lost 4 bases to trimming and J lost 1 base, with 10 bases between them. The CDR3 runs to 14 residues. The CDR3: CAISAPGLQETQYF. In DNA form, the CDR3 reads TGTGCCATCAGTGCCCCGGGACTCCAAGAGACCCAGTACTTC.

This sequence joins TRBV5-1 and TRBJ2-7; D possibly corresponds to TRBD1 (6 bases). Trimming stripped 3 bases from V and 7 bases from J, with 23 bases between. There are 16 residues in the CDR3. Germline loops: CDR1 SGHRS, CDR2 YFSETQ. CDR3 coding DNA: TGCGCCAGCAGCTCACAGGGATCCCTCTTTTCGGAAGAGCAGTACTTC. It specifies CASSSQGSLFSEEQYF.

This rearrangement joins TRBV6-5 to TRBJ2-1; D possibly corresponds to TRBD2 (6 bases). Trimming took 6 bases from V and 0 from J, leaving 12 bases between them. This CDR3 region has 15 residues. CDR1 and CDR2 from the germline V gene are MNHEY and SVGAGI. CDR3 DNA sequence: TGTGCCAGCAGCCAGGACGGGAGCTCCTACAATGAGCAGTTCTTC. The encoded protein is CASSQDGSSYNEQFF.

This clone was recorded once. The chain carries TRBV6-6 and TRBJ2-7, with 11 bases identical to TRBD2. Germline CDR1 and CDR2: MNHNY and SVGAGI (reference sequence). The length of the CDR3 is 15 residues. J was trimmed by 2 bases and V by 7 bases; bases with no gene match: 7. The CDR3 coding sequence is TGTGCCAGCACCCCGACTAGCGGGACACCCTACGAGCAGTACTTC. This gives the protein CASTPTSGTPYEQYF.

The CDR3 loop reads CASRRGQGNTEAFF. The DNA for the CDR3 is TGTGCCAGCAGGCGGGGACAGGGGAACACTGAAGCTTTCTTT. This chain connects TRBV2 to TRBJ1-1, with 9 bases aligning to TRBD1. This CDR3 is built from 14 residues. Germline trimming cut 6 bases from V and 1 base from J; bases unmatched to any gene: 3. Germline V gene sequence: CDR1 SNHLY, CDR2 FYNNEI. Full variable domain (outside the CDR3, taken from reference TRBV2 and TRBJ1-1): EPEVTQTPSHQVTQMGQEVILRCVPISNHLYFYWYRQILGQKVEFLVSFYNNEISEKSEIFDDQFSVERPDGSNFTLKIRSTKLEDSAMYFCASRRGQGNTEAFFGQGTRLTVV.

This clone was detected only a few times. The rearrangement links TRBV7-9 to TRBJ1-5; 10 bases align to TRBD1. The germline V gene encodes CDR1 SEHNR and CDR2 FQNEAQ (reference sequence). This CDR3 is built from 16 residues. After removal of 1 base from V and 4 bases from J, the junction contained 4 bases not matched to a gene. The CDR3 nucleotides read TGTGCCAGCAGCTTAGGACAGGGGGCCGGGAATCAGCCCCAGCATTTT. Translating it yields CASSLGQGAGNQPQHF. The variable domain in full, completed from reference TRBV7-9 and TRBJ1-5, reads DTGVSQNPRHKITKRGQNVTFRCDPISEHNRLYWYRQTLGQGPEFLTYFQNEAQLEKSRLLSDRFSAERPKGSFSTLEIQRTEQGDSAMYLCASSLGQGAGNQPQHFGDGTRLSIL.

J is TRBJ2-7 and V is TRBV7-8; D might be TRBD2 (6 bases). The CDR3 has 15 residues. Germline CDR1 SGHVS, CDR2 FQNEAQ. V was cut by 2 bases and J by 3 bases, with 14 bases left in between. The CDR3 loop reads CASSLYGGVSYEQYF. DNA for the CDR3: TGTGCCAGCAGCTTATACGGGGGAGTTAGCTACGAGCAGTACTTC.

The V and J genes are TRBV6-6 and TRBJ2-7; weak D call: TRBD1 (5 bases). This CDR3 spans 15 amino acids. With 0 bases removed from V and 0 bases from J, the gap between germline ends came to 9 bases. Looked up from germline, CDR1 is MNHNY and CDR2 is SVGAGI (reference sequence). The CDR3 is CASSYSGESSYEQYF. The CDR3, as DNA: TGTGCCAGCAGTTACTCAGGGGAAAGCTCCTACGAGCAGTACTTC.